Following are 10 T cell receptor beta chains from one sample sequenced in a study of cytomegalovirus exposure and HLA in healthy donors (dated by TCRdb to 2016 to 2017). The protocol used for the library was the immunoSEQ multiplex PCR assay. A mixture of 60 forward primers for TCR Vbeta segments and 13 reverse primers for TCR Jbeta segments was used in the multiplex PCR. Not all clones reach the TCRdb copy of this immuneACCESS table, which keeps in-frame sequences only. Checked studies attribute under half of the gap to unresolved V genes and leave the rest unexplained. The sample profile shows 100,000 to 150,000 clones; about 74% of them were found once. About 4% of the sample rests with the top ten. Sequencing was done on a sample of PBMCs. These receptors came from a woman between 50 and 59 years old in good health and CMV-seropositive.

This clone was recorded a few times. The chain uses TRBV12-5 and TRBJ2-3; weak D call: TRBD2 (7 bases). CDR3 length: 14 residues. In germline, CDR1 is LGHNT, CDR2 FRNRAP. V dropped 8 bases and J dropped 4 bases, with 16 bases sitting between them. DNA for the CDR3: TGTGCTAGTTCTAGGGGGGGTAGGGCAGATACGCAGTATTTT. It yields the protein CASSRGGRADTQYF.

The chain recombines TRBV10-3 with TRBJ1-2; D is perhaps TRBD1 (6 bases). V lost 10 bases to trimming and J lost 5 bases, with 17 bases between them. The CDR3 is 13 residues long. Germline values: CDR1 ENHRY, CDR2 SYGVKD. CDR3 in amino acids: CATGGGAGYGYTF. The CDR3, as DNA: TGTGCCACCGGGGGGGGCGCTGGGTATGGCTACACCTTC.

The chain combines TRBV7-2 with TRBJ1-3; tentative D call: TRBD1 (5 bases). Trimming removed 5 bases at V and 0 bases at J, with 20 bases between. The CDR3 has 18 amino acids. Germline assignment: CDR1 SGHTA and CDR2 FQGNSA. CDR3 bases: TGTGCCAGCAGCCACCCGAGTAAGGGGCCAGACTCTGGAAACACCATATATTTT. This codes for CASSHPSKGPDSGNTIYF.

V usage is TRBV27 and J usage is TRBJ2-6; 8 bases map to TRBD1. Germline loops: CDR1 MNHEY, CDR2 SMNVEV (reference sequence). This CDR3 region has 16 residues. Trimming took 3 bases from V and 4 from J; bases not matched to a gene: 5. CDR3 in amino acids: CASSFEDRAGANVLTF. In nucleotides, the CDR3 is TGTGCCAGCAGTTTCGAGGACAGGGCCGGGGCCAACGTCCTGACTTTC.

V is TRBV7-8 and J is TRBJ2-7; tentative D call: TRBD1 (5 bases). V was pared by 4 bases and J by 6 bases, with 10 bases between. The CDR3 sequence is 12 residues long. CDR1 SGHVS and CDR2 FQNEAQ come from the germline V gene. The CDR3 sequence: CASSSGWREQYF. The CDR3, as DNA: TGTGCCAGCAGCTCAGGGTGGCGCGAGCAGTACTTC.

V usage is TRBV7-6 and J usage is TRBJ2-7, with TRBD1 matching over 7 bases. The ends lost 1 base at V and 5 bases at J; junction bases unmatched: 5. The CDR3 has 14 amino acids. Germline-derived CDR1 and CDR2 are SGHVS and FNYEAQ. This chain's CDR3 is CASSLGTGAHEQYF. The CDR3 nucleotides are TGTGCCAGCAGCTTAGGGACAGGAGCGCACGAGCAGTACTTC.

The rearrangement uses TRBV18 and TRBJ1-2, with D uncertain. V gave up 3 bases and J gave up 0 bases, with 11 bases separating them. CDR3 length: 15 amino acids. The germline V gene has CDR1 KGHSH and CDR2 LQKENI. CDR3 DNA: TGTGCCAGCTCACCGGCGGGATCCACTAACTATGGCTACACCTTC. It is translated as CASSPAGSTNYGYTF.

The DNA of the CDR3 is TGCAGCTCTCAACTAGCGGTTAACTACAATGAGCAGTTCTTC. Protein product: CSSQLAVNYNEQFF. V gene TRBV29-1 combines with J gene TRBJ2-1; TRBD2 matches 8 bases. CDR3 length: 14 residues. Trimming at V came to 8 bases and at J to 3 bases, leaving 9 bases not matched to a gene. CDR1 is SQVTM and CDR2 is ANQGSEA in the germline V gene.

The chain couples TRBV5-1 to TRBJ2-5; 7 bases are a match to TRBD1. The CDR3 is 15 amino acids. Trimming at V came to 4 bases and at J to 3 bases, leaving 9 bases not matched to a gene. Germline CDR1 and CDR2: SGHRS and YFSETQ. In nucleotides, the CDR3 is TGCGCCAGCAGCGACCGACAGGGCCCTAAAGAGACCCAGTACTTC. Translated, it gives CASSDRQGPKETQYF.

This clone appeared a few times. The V call is TRBV18, the J call TRBJ1-6; 7 bases are a match to TRBD1. The ends lost 0 bases at V and 6 bases at J; junction bases unmatched: 5. Germline values: CDR1 KGHSH, CDR2 LQKENI. The CDR3 is made up of 16 amino acids. In DNA, the CDR3 is TGTGCCAGCTCACCACCGGGGCAGGGGGTTAATTCACCCCTCCACTTT. The encoded protein is CASSPPGQGVNSPLHF.